This T cell receptor beta chain derives from a study of blood T cell repertoires in COVID-19. In the study's own analysis: Quantification of nucleated cells was approximated via reference gene primer amplification. This table comes from immunoSEQ multiplex PCR, and its TCRdb copy is limited to in-frame clones, with some not included. The D gene and trimming were derived from the DNA, and the V and J assignments and clone size from that table. The sample holds approximately 190,000 clones; roughly four fifths are singletons and the top ten take about 6%. Trimming took 1 base from V and 9 from J, leaving 10 bases between them. The CDR3 is made up of 13 amino acids. From germline, CDR1 is MGHRA and CDR2 YSYEKL.

This receptor was identified in a woman aged 40-49 years with acute or convalescent COVID-19. This chain links TRBV4-1 with TRBJ1-5, with D unclear. The sample was peripheral blood. CDR3 loop: CASSQVPRGPQHF. The CDR3 coding sequence is TGCGCCAGCAGCCAAGTCCCTCGAGGGCCCCAGCATTTT.